One and the same sample provided the 15 T cell receptor beta chains below, sequenced in a study of Ad26.COV2.S vaccination and SARS-CoV-2 variants. Regarding treatment: roughly 20 received Ad26.COV2.S at low or high dose, single or two shots; 5 received placebo; per-sample allocation not given. Repertoires come from day 63 after the first vaccine or placebo injection. The data were produced by immunoSEQ multiplex PCR, yet TCRdb's version contains in-frame clones alone and is incomplete. The sample holds about 440,000 clones, approximately 90% seen once. The sample was peripheral blood, taken in a trial of Ad26.COV2.S vaccine versus placebo. The receptors here all came from a person aged 18-65 years who received the Ad26.COV2.S COVID-19 vaccine or a placebo.

Here the CDR3 reads CASSFRQGGTGELFF. Here the CDR3 DNA reads TGTGCCAGCAGCTTCCGACAGGGGGGGACCGGGGAGCTGTTTTTT. This rearrangement joins TRBV7-2 to TRBJ2-2, with 9 bases fitting TRBD1. Germline assignment: CDR1 SGHTA and CDR2 FQGNSA. Trimming took 3 bases from V and 5 from J; bases not matched to a gene: 4. The CDR3 is made up of 15 amino acids.

The rearrangement uses TRBV11-2 and TRBJ2-5, with 9 bases fitting TRBD2. Germline trimming cut 5 bases from V and 4 bases from J; bases unmatched to any gene: 11. The CDR3 has 16 amino acids. Germline V CDR1 and CDR2: SGHAT, FQNNGV. Here the CDR3 reads CASSPGVAGVTETQYF. The CDR3, as DNA: TGTGCCAGCAGCCCAGGAGTAGCGGGAGTTACAGAGACCCAGTACTTC. Supplemented by reference TRBV11-2 and TRBJ2-5, the full variable domain reads EAGVAQSPRYKIIEKRQSVAFWCNPISGHATLYWYQQILGQGPKLLIQFQNNGVVDDSQLPKDRFSAERLKGVDSTLKIQPAKLEDSAVYLCASSPGVAGVTETQYFGPGTRLLVL.

The J gene is TRBJ2-1, the V gene TRBV6-1; D uncertain. Per the germline V gene, CDR1 is MNHNS and CDR2 is SASEGT. V lost 2 bases and J lost 2, with 13 bases in between. CDR3 length equals 16 residues. DNA of the CDR3: TGTGCCAGCAGTGAAAAAGTCCAGAACCCCTACAATGAGCAGTTCTTC. This encodes CASSEKVQNPYNEQFF.

This clone came up once. The V call is TRBV27, the J call TRBJ1-6; D is uncertain. The CDR3 is made up of 13 amino acids. The V end lost 6 bases, the J end lost 10 bases, and 13 bases lay between the germline ends. Per the germline V gene, CDR1 is MNHEY and CDR2 is SMNVEV (reference sequence). The CDR3 DNA sequence: TGTGCCAGCAGCAATAGTCGGATCTCACCCCTCCACTTT. Encoded protein: CASSNSRISPLHF.

The chain combines TRBV28 with TRBJ1-1; 8 bases are a match to TRBD1. Losses at the gene ends were 6 bases for V and 1 base for J; bases not matched to a gene: 7. The CDR3 sequence is 15 residues long. Germline V gene data show CDR1 as MDHEN and CDR2 as SYDVKM. This chain's CDR3 is CASSQPGQGNTEAFF. In DNA, the CDR3 is TGTGCCAGCAGCCAACCCGGACAGGGGAACACTGAAGCTTTCTTT.

V and J are TRBV15 and TRBJ2-7; TRBD1 or TRBD2 may be the D gene (5 bases each). The CDR3 totals 15 residues. Looked up from germline, CDR1 is LNHNV and CDR2 is YYDKDF (reference sequence). V was clipped by 5 bases and J by 3 bases, with 17 bases between them. The DNA for the CDR3 is TGTGCCACCAGCCGAGCCGGGACCCTTGGCTACGAGCAGTACTTC. Its protein product is CATSRAGTLGYEQYF.

The chain links TRBV7-9 to TRBJ2-5; 9 nucleotides line up with TRBD1. The CDR3 is 14 amino acids. CDR1 is SEHNR and CDR2 is FQNEAQ in the germline V gene (reference sequence). V dropped 5 bases and J dropped 3; count of bases not matched to a gene: 4. The CDR3 DNA is TGTGCCAGCAGCCAGACAGGGGGGGAAGAGACCCAGTACTTC. Translation: CASSQTGGEETQYF.

V gene TRBV12-5 combines with J gene TRBJ2-1, with 10 positions matching TRBD1. Germline V lookup: CDR1 LGHNT, CDR2 FRNRAP. The CDR3 consists of 13 residues. V was pared by 6 bases and J by 8 bases, with 4 bases of the junction left unmatched. CDR3 residues: CASGTGGSDEQFF. The CDR3 bases are TGTGCTAGTGGGACAGGGGGCTCGGATGAGCAGTTCTTC.

The chain couples TRBV6-5 to TRBJ2-5; 8 positions agree with TRBD1. CDR3 length: 13 residues. Per the germline V gene, CDR1 is MNHEY and CDR2 is SVGAGI. The junction had 2 bases not matched to a gene; V was cut back by 6 bases and J by 2 bases. The CDR3 bases are TGTGCCAGCAGGTGGACAGGGCAAGAGACCCAGTACTTC. It is translated as CASRWTGQETQYF.

V is TRBV7-9 and J is TRBJ2-3; D remains ambiguous. Germline CDR1 and CDR2: SEHNR and FQNEAQ (reference sequence). This CDR3 contains 13 residues. Trimming stripped 7 bases from V and 4 bases from J, with 12 bases between. For the CDR3, the DNA is TGTGCCAGCACACCCATTTTGCCAGATACGCAGTATTTT. Its translation is CASTPILPDTQYF. Variable domain in full (rest from reference TRBV7-9 and TRBJ2-3): DTGVSQNPRHKITKRGQNVTFRCDPISEHNRLYWYRQTLGQGPEFLTYFQNEAQLEKSRLLSDRFSAERPKGSFSTLEIQRTEQGDSAMYLCASTPILPDTQYFGPGTRLTVL.

This sequence joins TRBV5-4 and TRBJ2-3; D is unresolved. This CDR3 contains 14 residues. Looked up from germline, CDR1 is SGHNT and CDR2 is YYREEE (reference sequence). V lost 0 bases, J lost 5 bases, and 10 bases lay in between. The CDR3 DNA reads as TGTGCCAGCAGCTTGGGGACGAATGGAGATACGCAGTATTTT. The encoded protein is CASSLGTNGDTQYF.

This sequence joins TRBV3-1 (or the pseudogene TRBV3-2) and TRBJ2-7, with no clear D. The V gene lost 4 bases and the J gene lost 2 bases, with 6 bases spanning the gap. This CDR3 spans 12 amino acids. Germline CDR1 and CDR2: LGHDT and YNNKEL (reference sequence). As DNA, the CDR3 is TGTGCCAGCAGCCGAGCGACCTACGAGCAGTACTTC. Protein: CASSRATYEQYF.

The chain links TRBV2 to TRBJ1-1; D may be TRBD1 (5 bases). Trimming pared 4 bases from V and 0 bases from J, leaving 12 bases between. The CDR3 length is 15 residues. Per the germline V gene, CDR1 is SNHLY and CDR2 is FYNNEI. The CDR3 loop is CASSVLRGMNTEAFF. The DNA for the CDR3 is TGTGCCAGCAGTGTCCTTCGGGGCATGAACACTGAAGCTTTCTTT. Filled out from reference TRBV2 and TRBJ1-1, the complete variable domain reads EPEVTQTPSHQVTQMGQEVILRCVPISNHLYFYWYRQILGQKVEFLVSFYNNEISEKSEIFDDQFSVERPDGSNFTLKIRSTKLEDSAMYFCASSVLRGMNTEAFFGQGTRLTVV.

CDR3 amino acids: CSVRTRTGGNNEQFF. In DNA, the CDR3 is TGCAGCGTTCGGACCCGGACAGGGGGGAACAATGAGCAGTTCTTC. The chain couples TRBV29-1 to TRBJ2-1; 10 nucleotides line up with TRBD1. Trimming at V came to 5 bases and at J to 5 bases, leaving 9 bases not matched to a gene. Germline V gene data show CDR1 as SQVTM and CDR2 as ANQGSEA. The CDR3 totals 15 residues.

The chain employs TRBV7-2 and TRBJ1-2; D call uncertain. V dropped 4 bases and J dropped 4 bases, with 13 bases sitting between them. The CDR3 is made up of 14 amino acids. From germline, CDR1 is SGHTA and CDR2 FQGNSA. CDR3 nucleotides: TGTGCCAGCAGCTCAGGAGGTCAGGCCTATGGCTACACCTTC. Translating it yields CASSSGGQAYGYTF.